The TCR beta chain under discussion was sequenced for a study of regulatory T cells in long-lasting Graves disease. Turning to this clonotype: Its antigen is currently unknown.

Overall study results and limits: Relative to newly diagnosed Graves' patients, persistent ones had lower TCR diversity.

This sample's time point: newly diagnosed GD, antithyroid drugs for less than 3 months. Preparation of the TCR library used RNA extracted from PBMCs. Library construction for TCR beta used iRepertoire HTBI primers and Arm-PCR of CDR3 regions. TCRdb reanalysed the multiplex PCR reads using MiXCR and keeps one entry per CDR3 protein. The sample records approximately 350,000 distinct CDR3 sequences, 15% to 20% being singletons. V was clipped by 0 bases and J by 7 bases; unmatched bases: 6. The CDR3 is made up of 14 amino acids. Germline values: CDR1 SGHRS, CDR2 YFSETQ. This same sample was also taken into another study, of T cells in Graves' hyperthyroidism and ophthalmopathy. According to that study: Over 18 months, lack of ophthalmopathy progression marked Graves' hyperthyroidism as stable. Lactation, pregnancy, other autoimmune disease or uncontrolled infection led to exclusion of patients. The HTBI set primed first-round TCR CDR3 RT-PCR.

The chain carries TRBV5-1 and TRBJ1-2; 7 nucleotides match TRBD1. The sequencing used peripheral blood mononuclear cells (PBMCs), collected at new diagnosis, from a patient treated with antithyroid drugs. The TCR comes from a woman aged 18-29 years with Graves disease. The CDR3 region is CASSLAQGMSGYTF. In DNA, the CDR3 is TGCGCCAGCAGCTTGGCACAGGGGATGAGTGGCTACACCTTC.